Described below is a single T cell receptor (beta chain) sequence and its context. How the authors handled the data: Cell counts per sample came from amplifying reference gene primers. Libraries were prepared by immunoSEQ multiplex PCR; TCRdb keeps only in-frame clonotypes and omits some of them. That table supplies the V and J calls and clone size; D and trimming were determined from the DNA. The profile covers approximately 240,000 clones, with roughly 90% appearing a single time and around 2.2% taken by the ten largest. The data were obtained in a study of blood T cell repertoires in COVID-19. About the study: The study drew acute and convalescent COVID-19 samples from the United States, Italy and Spain. Sources were T cells, B-cell-depleted T cells, or PBMCs; the material itself was cDNA or gDNA.

V lost 8 bases, J lost 10 bases, and 20 bases lay in between. CDR3 length equals 13 residues. Sequenced material: peripheral blood. The chain carries TRBV12-3 or TRBV12-4 and TRBJ1-2, with a tentative D call TRBD1 (6 bases). The clonotype originates from a woman in her thirties or forties who had recovered from COVID-19. CDR3 nucleotide sequence: TGTGCCAGCGGTCCAGGGGTCCCTCCGGTCTACACCTTC. Translated: CASGPGVPPVYTF.